These T cell receptor beta chains were read from a single sample in a study of shared clonotypes between healthy human individuals. Method: immunoSEQ multiplex PCR; TCRdb's copy keeps in-frame clones and lacks some. The table shows 2 million to 2.5 million clones, with approximately 95% occurring only once. Specimen: naive CD4+ T cells from PBMCs. These receptors originate from a young man in good health. Some clones in this sample may be carry-over from other donors' samples. Both conserved end residues are part of each CDR3. Each record gives: CDR3 DNA, CDR3 protein, J gene, D gene, V gene, clone size. A D gene is named only where the DNA matches it firmly. Clone size, where shown, is once, few, many, or a class for clones that have expanded.

CDR3nt: TGTGCCAAGGGACAGGGAACCTCTCAGTACGAGCAGTACTTC
CDR3aa: CAKGQGTSQYEQYF
j_gene: TRBJ2-7
d_gene: .
v_gene: TRBV21-1
abundance: .

CDR3nt: TGCGCCAGCAGTGCCGGGACAGTAGGAAAGTCGGGAAACACCATATATTTT
CDR3aa: CASSAGTVGKSGNTIYF
j_gene: TRBJ1-3
d_gene: TRBD1
v_gene: TRBV10-1
abundance: .

CDR3nt: TGTGCCAGCAGCTTAATAACTAGCGGAGCTACGAGTTCGTACTTC
CDR3aa: CASSLITSGATSSYF
j_gene: TRBJ2-7
d_gene: TRBD2
v_gene: TRBV11-2
abundance: .

CDR3nt: TGTGCCAGCAGCCCCCAACAGGGGGGAACGCAGTATTTT
CDR3aa: CASSPQQGGTQYF
j_gene: TRBJ2-3
d_gene: TRBD1
v_gene: TRBV7-2
abundance: .

CDR3nt: TGTGCCAGCAGAGCCGTGGGGAGGCCGCAGTATTTT
CDR3aa: CASRAVGRPQYF
j_gene: TRBJ2-3
d_gene: .
v_gene: TRBV6-5
abundance: .

CDR3nt: TGTGCCATCAGTGCGCGAACGGGAGTTGGGCAAGAGACCCAGTACTTC
CDR3aa: CAISARTGVGQETQYF
j_gene: TRBJ2-5
d_gene: .
v_gene: TRBV10-3
abundance: once

CDR3nt: TGTGCCAGCAGCCGTAATCCAACGGCCTCTGGAAACACCATATATTTT
CDR3aa: CASSRNPTASGNTIYF
j_gene: TRBJ1-3
d_gene: .
v_gene: TRBV13
abundance: .

CDR3nt: TGTGCCATCAGGGGACAGGGGAACACCGGGGAGCTGTTTTTT
CDR3aa: CAIRGQGNTGELFF
j_gene: TRBJ2-2
d_gene: TRBD1
v_gene: TRBV10-3
abundance: few

CDR3nt: TGTGCCAGCAGCTTAACTCCCCAGCAGCCCCAGCATTTT
CDR3aa: CASSLTPQQPQHF
j_gene: TRBJ1-5
d_gene: .
v_gene: TRBV7-8
abundance: .

CDR3nt: TGTGCCAGCAGTACGGACAGGGCTTACACTGAAGCTTTCTTT
CDR3aa: CASSTDRAYTEAFF
j_gene: TRBJ1-1
d_gene: TRBD1
v_gene: TRBV28
abundance: .

CDR3nt: TGTGCCAGCAGTTTATTTCGGGACAGCGACAATGAGCAGTTCTTC
CDR3aa: CASSLFRDSDNEQFF
j_gene: TRBJ2-1
d_gene: TRBD1
v_gene: TRBV28
abundance: .

CDR3nt: TGTGCCAGCTCACCTGTTCAGAAGCACGAGCAGTACTTC
CDR3aa: CASSPVQKHEQYF
j_gene: TRBJ2-7
d_gene: .
v_gene: TRBV18
abundance: .

CDR3nt: TGTGCCAGCAGCCCAACCGACAGGGTGAACACTGAAGCTTTCTTT
CDR3aa: CASSPTDRVNTEAFF
j_gene: TRBJ1-1
d_gene: TRBD1
v_gene: TRBV9
abundance: few

CDR3nt: TGCAGCGCCTGGGAAGGGTCGAGAGGCTACACCTTC
CDR3aa: CSAWEGSRGYTF
j_gene: TRBJ1-2
d_gene: .
v_gene: TRBV29-1
abundance: .

CDR3nt: TGTGCCAGCAGGAAAACCGGGACTAGTAAGGGGGAGCTGTTTTTT
CDR3aa: CASRKTGTSKGELFF
j_gene: TRBJ2-2
d_gene: TRBD2
v_gene: TRBV6-5
abundance: .

CDR3nt: TGTGCCACCAGCACTCAGGGTCGCGAGCAGTACTTC
CDR3aa: CATSTQGREQYF
j_gene: TRBJ2-7
d_gene: .
v_gene: TRBV15
abundance: .

CDR3nt: TGCAGCGTTGGGTGGACTAATGAAAAACTGTTTTTT
CDR3aa: CSVGWTNEKLFF
j_gene: TRBJ1-4
d_gene: .
v_gene: TRBV29-1
abundance: .

CDR3nt: TGTGCCAGCAGTGCCGACAGTCCGGGACGAAGCACAGATACGCAGTATTTT
CDR3aa: CASSADSPGRSTDTQYF
j_gene: TRBJ2-3
d_gene: .
v_gene: TRBV25-1
abundance: .

CDR3nt: TGTGCCGGAGGGGACAGAACCTACGAGCAGTACTTC
CDR3aa: CAGGDRTYEQYF
j_gene: TRBJ2-7
d_gene: .
v_gene: TRBV30
abundance: .

CDR3nt: TGTGCCAGCAGCTGGGGACTGGCCACCGCGGTGCAGTTCTTC
CDR3aa: CASSWGLATAVQFF
j_gene: TRBJ2-1
d_gene: .
v_gene: TRBV11-3
abundance: .

CDR3nt: TGTGCCAGCAGTTTGGGGACACCACCCTACGAGCAGTACTTC
CDR3aa: CASSLGTPPYEQYF
j_gene: TRBJ2-7
d_gene: .
v_gene: TRBV28
abundance: .

CDR3nt: TGTGCCAGCAGCTTACAGGGTGGCGAGACCCAGTACTTC
CDR3aa: CASSLQGGETQYF
j_gene: TRBJ2-5
d_gene: .
v_gene: TRBV5-5
abundance: .

CDR3nt: TGCAGTGCATTGGAAGAGACCCAGTACTTC
CDR3aa: CSALEETQYF
j_gene: TRBJ2-5
d_gene: .
v_gene: TRBV20-1
abundance: .

CDR3nt: TGTGCCAGCAGCTTAAGGTGGGGGCTAGCGGGACCCCAAGAGACCCAGTACTTC
CDR3aa: CASSLRWGLAGPQETQYF
j_gene: TRBJ2-5
d_gene: TRBD2
v_gene: TRBV7-3
abundance: .

CDR3nt: TGTGCCAGCAGAAACCAGAGGCAGGGAGTCGATACGCAGTATTTT
CDR3aa: CASRNQRQGVDTQYF
j_gene: TRBJ2-3
d_gene: .
v_gene: TRBV7-2
abundance: .

CDR3nt: TGCGCCAGCAGCCCATCGGAGGGACTGGGCCACTACGAGCAGTACTTC
CDR3aa: CASSPSEGLGHYEQYF
j_gene: TRBJ2-7
d_gene: .
v_gene: TRBV4-3
abundance: .

CDR3nt: TGTGCCAGCTACCCGAATTCGGGGGAGAGCGAGCAGTACTTC
CDR3aa: CASYPNSGESEQYF
j_gene: TRBJ2-7
d_gene: .
v_gene: TRBV28
abundance: .

CDR3nt: TGCGCCAGCAGCCGCCTTCTAAGTGGGGCCAACGTCCTGACTTTC
CDR3aa: CASSRLLSGANVLTF
j_gene: TRBJ2-6
d_gene: .
v_gene: TRBV4-3
abundance: .

CDR3nt: TGTGCCAGCCAAGGGACCGGCACTGGCAGCTCTGGGGCCAACGTCCTGACTTTC
CDR3aa: CASQGTGTGSSGANVLTF
j_gene: TRBJ2-6
d_gene: .
v_gene: TRBV18
abundance: .

CDR3nt: TGTGCCAGTAGTCCCGGGGGGAGGGAGCAGTACTTC
CDR3aa: CASSPGGREQYF
j_gene: TRBJ2-7
d_gene: TRBD2
v_gene: TRBV19
abundance: .

CDR3nt: TGTGCCAGCAGTACCCAGGGGGGCTCTGGAAACACCATATATTTT
CDR3aa: CASSTQGGSGNTIYF
j_gene: TRBJ1-3
d_gene: TRBD1
v_gene: TRBV6-5
abundance: .

CDR3nt: TGTGCCAGCAGTTACAGACTAGCGGGGCAAGAGACCCAGTACTTC
CDR3aa: CASSYRLAGQETQYF
j_gene: TRBJ2-5
d_gene: TRBD2
v_gene: TRBV6-6
abundance: .

CDR3nt: TGTGCCAGCTCCCCAGGACAGGGTCGACAAGAGACCCAGTACTTC
CDR3aa: CASSPGQGRQETQYF
j_gene: TRBJ2-5
d_gene: TRBD1
v_gene: TRBV18
abundance: once

CDR3nt: TGTGCCAGCAGCTTGGGTTCAGGAGACAAAAACATTCAGTACTTC
CDR3aa: CASSLGSGDKNIQYF
j_gene: TRBJ2-4
d_gene: .
v_gene: TRBV5-4
abundance: .

CDR3nt: TGTGCCAGCAGTGCGAAACCGGGACCCTGGGGGGATGAGCAGTTCTTC
CDR3aa: CASSAKPGPWGDEQFF
j_gene: TRBJ2-1
d_gene: .
v_gene: TRBV27
abundance: .

CDR3nt: TGTGCCAGCAACAGCGGGAGCGGGCAAGAGACCCAGTACTTC
CDR3aa: CASNSGSGQETQYF
j_gene: TRBJ2-5
d_gene: TRBD2
v_gene: TRBV2
abundance: .

CDR3nt: TGCGCCAGCAGCCAATTCCCCGCCGGGGACAGGGGGGATCGCTACGAGCAGTACTTC
CDR3aa: CASSQFPAGDRGDRYEQYF
j_gene: TRBJ2-7
d_gene: TRBD1
v_gene: TRBV4-1
abundance: .

CDR3nt: TGTGCCAGCAGCCAACCTCATGGGGGTTTCTATGGCTACACCTTC
CDR3aa: CASSQPHGGFYGYTF
j_gene: TRBJ1-2
d_gene: .
v_gene: TRBV27
abundance: .

CDR3nt: TGTGCCAGCAGTTTTCGGCAGGGGGCGAGGAATCAGCCCCAGCATTTT
CDR3aa: CASSFRQGARNQPQHF
j_gene: TRBJ1-5
d_gene: TRBD1
v_gene: TRBV28
abundance: .

CDR3nt: TGTGCCAGCAGCTTAGCGGGAGCGTCGGGGGAGCTGTTTTTT
CDR3aa: CASSLAGASGELFF
j_gene: TRBJ2-2
d_gene: TRBD2
v_gene: TRBV7-3
abundance: once

CDR3nt: TGTGCCAGCGCGCAGGGGCGGGATCAGCCCCAGCATTTT
CDR3aa: CASAQGRDQPQHF
j_gene: TRBJ1-5
d_gene: .
v_gene: TRBV27
abundance: .

CDR3nt: TGTGCCAGCAGCTCACAGGCTTCGAACACCGGGGAGCTGTTTTTT
CDR3aa: CASSSQASNTGELFF
j_gene: TRBJ2-2
d_gene: .
v_gene: TRBV7-3
abundance: .

CDR3nt: TGTGCCAGCAGTTTAGCAATTCGATCAGGGTTGACAGATACGCAGTATTTT
CDR3aa: CASSLAIRSGLTDTQYF
j_gene: TRBJ2-3
d_gene: .
v_gene: TRBV28
abundance: once

CDR3nt: TGTGCCAGCAGCTTAGAGCGCATCACAGATACGCAGTATTTT
CDR3aa: CASSLERITDTQYF
j_gene: TRBJ2-3
d_gene: .
v_gene: TRBV7-9
abundance: .

CDR3nt: TGTGCCAGCTCGCTCTCACTAGCGGGAGTTGGTGGGTCCTACAATGAGCAGTTCTTC
CDR3aa: CASSLSLAGVGGSYNEQFF
j_gene: TRBJ2-1
d_gene: TRBD2
v_gene: TRBV18
abundance: .